The rows below give T cell receptor beta chains drawn from one sample of a study of cytomegalovirus exposure and HLA in healthy donors. Sequenced by immunoSEQ multiplex PCR; TCRdb stores in-frame clones only, minus some. The sample shows more than 80,000 clones, around 73% of them seen only once. Sequencing used PBMCs. Source of these receptors: a woman in her forties in good health and CMV-seropositive. The CDR3 runs from the conserved cysteine through the conserved F or W. The D gene is left open where the match is weak. A clone size is listed for some rows: how often the clone was seen (once, few, many), or a class if it is expanded.

TRBD1	TRBV5-1	TRBJ2-1	.	TGCGCCAGCAGATGGACAGGGGGCGCCGACAATGAGCAGTTCTTC	CASRWTGGADNEQFF
TRBD2	TRBV9	TRBJ2-1	.	TGTGCCAGCAGCCCGGGGAGGGGCCATTACAATGAGCAGTTCTTC	CASSPGRGHYNEQFF
.	TRBV6-4	TRBJ1-5	.	TGTGCCAGCAGTGAAACGAGGCTCGGGCCCCAGCATTTT	CASSETRLGPQHF
TRBD1	TRBV5-4	TRBJ1-2	.	TGTGCCAGCAGCTCCGGGACAGGCGACCTCTATGGCTACACCTTC	CASSSGTGDLYGYTF
.	TRBV27	TRBJ1-2	.	TGTGCCAGCAGTTCCCGACGGGACTATGGCTACACCTTC	CASSSRRDYGYTF
TRBD1	TRBV29-1	TRBJ1-2	.	TGCAGCGTTGTAACAGGGGGTGTGGGCTACACCTTC	CSVVTGGVGYTF
.	TRBV5-1	TRBJ1-4	.	TGCGCCAGCAGACCGGGGGTGGGCGCAGGTGAAAAACTGTTTTTT	CASRPGVGAGEKLFF
.	TRBV14	TRBJ1-5	.	TGTGCCAGCAGCCAAGATCGGGAACGGGGTCACTTTCCCCAGCCCCAGCATTTT	CASSQDRERGHFPQPQHF
.	TRBV7-8	TRBJ2-1	.	TGTGCCAGCAGCTTTGCGGGAAGTAACAATGAGCAGTTCTTC	CASSFAGSNNEQFF
.	TRBV4-2	TRBJ2-7	.	TGTGCCAGCAGCCAGGATAGCGGAACCTACGAGCAGTACTTC	CASSQDSGTYEQYF
.	TRBV6-6	TRBJ1-2	.	TGTGCCAGCAGTCTAGTGGGGGGTTCTAACTATGGCTACACCTTC	CASSLVGGSNYGYTF
.	TRBV5-1	TRBJ1-1	once	TGCGCCACCACTAGCACTGAAGCTTTCTTT	CATTSTEAFF
TRBD1	TRBV6-5	TRBJ2-3	once	TGTGCCAGCAGCCGCGCCGGGACAGGGTGGGATACGCAGTATTTT	CASSRAGTGWDTQYF
TRBD2	TRBV2	TRBJ2-1	.	TGTGCCAGCAGTGAAATCCTAGCGGGAGTCAGTAATGAGCAGTTCTTC	CASSEILAGVSNEQFF
TRBD2	TRBV4-1	TRBJ2-7	once	TGCGCCAGCAGCCAAGGTAGGAGCGGGAGGGCCTACGAGCAGTACTTC	CASSQGRSGRAYEQYF
TRBD2	TRBV27	TRBJ2-3	.	TGTGCCAGCAGTTTAGCGGGAGCGCGAGCTAGCACAGATACGCAGTATTTT	CASSLAGARASTDTQYF
.	TRBV5-1	TRBJ2-1	.	TGCGCCAGCAGCTTGGCGACTACTTACAATGAGCAGTTCTTC	CASSLATTYNEQFF
.	TRBV9	TRBJ2-1	.	TGTGCCAGCAGCCCTGCCAGCGACAATGAGCAGTTCTTC	CASSPASDNEQFF
TRBD1	TRBV4-1	TRBJ1-2	.	TGCGCCAGCAGCCCAGTGGGGACAGGCAACTATGGCTACACCTTC	CASSPVGTGNYGYTF
TRBD1	TRBV6-4	TRBJ2-2	.	TGTGCCAGCAGTGACTACAGGGGGAACGGGGAGCTGTTTTTT	CASSDYRGNGELFF
TRBD2	TRBV30	TRBJ2-3	.	TGTGCCTGGAGTCCCTCGACTAGCGGATTTAAAGATACGCAGTATTTT	CAWSPSTSGFKDTQYF
.	TRBV27	TRBJ2-5	.	TGTACATACGTCGGAGGACAACCATGGGGACGGGGGAAGTACTTC	CTYVGGQPWGRGKYF
.	TRBV27	TRBJ2-7	.	TGTGCCAGCAGTCTAACCCGACAGACCTACGAGCAGTACTTC	CASSLTRQTYEQYF
TRBD2	TRBV2	TRBJ2-7	.	TGTGCCAGCAGTGAAGGGGGGGGGACCTACGAGCAGTACTTC	CASSEGGGTYEQYF
TRBD2	TRBV5-1	TRBJ2-1	.	TGCGCCAGCAGCTTGATTAGCGGGAGGGAGTTCTTC	CASSLISGREFF
.	TRBV5-6	TRBJ2-2	.	TGTGCCAGCAGCTTGGGATCGAGGGGGTACACCGGGGAGCTGTTTTTT	CASSLGSRGYTGELFF
.	TRBV6-5	TRBJ1-6	.	TGTGCCAGCAGCATCAGGGAGGAAGATTCACCCCTCCACTTT	CASSIREEDSPLHF
.	TRBV7-9	TRBJ1-1	.	TGTTCCAGCAGCTTTAGGGCGGCGGAGGGCACTGAAGCTTTCTTT	CSSSFRAAEGTEAFF
TRBD1	TRBV7-8	TRBJ1-1	.	TGTGCCAGCAGCGGGGGACAGGGGGCGTTCACTGAAGCTTTCTTT	CASSGGQGAFTEAFF
TRBD1	TRBV5-1	TRBJ2-5	.	TGCGCCAGCAGCTCCGGACAGGGGTATGGTGGAGAGACCCAGTACTTC	CASSSGQGYGGETQYF
.	TRBV5-1	TRBJ2-5	once	TGCGCCAGCAGCTTGGGGGGCTTTGGGGAGACCCAGTACTTC	CASSLGGFGETQYF
.	TRBV5-1	TRBJ2-1	.	TGCGCCAGCAGCTTGTCGGGTGAGCAGTTCTTC	CASSLSGEQFF
TRBD2	TRBV29-1	TRBJ2-1	.	TGCAGCGGCGCGGGACTAGCGGGTGACAATGAGCAGTTCTTC	CSGAGLAGDNEQFF
.	TRBV2	TRBJ2-5	.	TGTGCCAGCAGTGATAGTCTAGCCCAAGAGACCCAGTACTTC	CASSDSLAQETQYF
.	TRBV18	TRBJ2-7	.	TGTGCCAGCTCACCAGGAGTAAACTCCTACGAGCAGTACTTC	CASSPGVNSYEQYF
TRBD2	TRBV5-4	TRBJ2-7	.	TGTGCCAGCAGCTCGAAGGGACTAGCCAGAAGCTCCTACGAGCAGTACTTC	CASSSKGLARSSYEQYF
TRBD1	TRBV28	TRBJ1-3	.	TGTGCCACATCCTCCAGGGGGCGTGTAGGAAACACCATATATTTT	CATSSRGRVGNTIYF
.	TRBV5-1	TRBJ2-6	.	TGCGCCAGCACCAGGGCCACCCCGACCTCTGGGGCCAACGTCCTGACTTTC	CASTRATPTSGANVLTF
TRBD2	TRBV10-1	TRBJ2-1	.	TGCGCCAGCAGCGCGGCTAGCGGGGAGCTTGTTGAGCAGTTCTTC	CASSAASGELVEQFF
.	TRBV7-9	TRBJ1-1	few	TGTGCCAGCAGCTTAGGCCTGGCGGATAGTGCCACTGAAGCTTTCTTT	CASSLGLADSATEAFF
.	TRBV5-4	TRBJ2-3	.	TGTGCCAGCAGCTTAATCGGGAGCTACCCCACAGATACGCAGTATTTT	CASSLIGSYPTDTQYF
TRBD2	TRBV7-9	TRBJ2-3	.	TGTGCCAGCAGCTCATCAGGGACTAGGGGTGTGACAGATACGCAGTATTTT	CASSSSGTRGVTDTQYF
.	TRBV15	TRBJ1-1	few	TGTGCCACCAGCAGAGGGGACCGGTACTGGGAGGACACTGAAGCTTTCTTT	CATSRGDRYWEDTEAFF
TRBD1	TRBV19	TRBJ1-5	.	TGTGCCAGTAGAACCGGGACAGGGGTTTTCAGTCAGCCCCAGCATTTT	CASRTGTGVFSQPQHF
TRBD2	TRBV11-2	TRBJ2-1	.	TGTGCCAGCAGGTCACTAGCGGGGCACTACAATGAGCAGTTCTTC	CASRSLAGHYNEQFF
.	TRBV28	TRBJ2-7	.	TGTGCCAGCAGTTCCTACAGCTACGAGCAGTACTTC	CASSSYSYEQYF
TRBD1	TRBV5-1	TRBJ2-3	.	TGCGCCAGCAGCTTTGCGGCTCTGACAGGGGAAAGGGCGGATACGCAGTATTTT	CASSFAALTGERADTQYF
TRBD1	TRBV7-7	TRBJ2-5	.	TGTGCTAGCAGCTCTGACATGACAGGGGGCCGAGAGACCCAGTACTTC	CASSSDMTGGRETQYF
TRBD2	TRBV14	TRBJ2-1	once	TGTGCCAGCAGTCCCCGGACTAGCTACAATGAGCAGTTCTTC	CASSPRTSYNEQFF